A selection of T cell receptor beta chains follows, all from one sample in a study of blood T cell repertoires in COVID-19. Data came from immunoSEQ multiplex PCR; TCRdb stores just in-frame clones and leaves some out. Seen here are about 72,000 clones, 70% to 85% observed once, and the top ten hold approximately 6.6%. Sequenced input: peripheral blood. The receptors originated from a man in his sixties with acute or convalescent COVID-19. The CDR3 runs from the conserved cysteine through the conserved F or W. A D gene is named only where the DNA matches it firmly. A clone size is listed for some rows: how often the clone was seen (once, few, many), or a class if it is expanded.

abundance: -
d_gene: TRBD1
j_gene: TRBJ1-4
v_gene: TRBV2
CDR3nt: TGTGCCAGCAGCCAGACAGGGGGGACGACTAATGAAAAACTGTTTTTT
CDR3aa: CASSQTGGTTNEKLFF

abundance: -
d_gene: TRBD1
j_gene: TRBJ1-6
v_gene: TRBV7-9
CDR3nt: TGTGCCAGCAGCGCGGACAGGAGTAATAATTCACCCCTCCACTTT
CDR3aa: CASSADRSNNSPLHF

abundance: few
d_gene: TRBD2
j_gene: TRBJ2-5
v_gene: TRBV3-1/TRBV3-2
CDR3nt: TGTGCCAGCAGCCAACAAGCGGGGAGAGAAGAGACCCAGTACTTC
CDR3aa: CASSQQAGREETQYF

abundance: -
d_gene: -
j_gene: TRBJ1-1
v_gene: TRBV6-2/TRBV6-3
CDR3nt: TGTGCCAGCAGCTCGCATCTTGTAGGGGGCACTGAAGCTTTCTTT
CDR3aa: CASSSHLVGGTEAFF

abundance: -
d_gene: -
j_gene: TRBJ1-1
v_gene: TRBV4-1
CDR3nt: TGCGCCAGCAGCCTGGGGAGGTCCATGAACACTGAAGCTTTCTTT
CDR3aa: CASSLGRSMNTEAFF

abundance: -
d_gene: TRBD2
j_gene: TRBJ2-1
v_gene: TRBV7-2
CDR3nt: TGTGCCAGCAGCTTAACAGCGGGGCCCAATGAGCAGTTCTTC
CDR3aa: CASSLTAGPNEQFF

abundance: -
d_gene: TRBD1
j_gene: TRBJ1-3
v_gene: TRBV5-1
CDR3nt: TGCGCCAGCAGTCCAGGGGGATCTGGAAACACCATATATTTT
CDR3aa: CASSPGGSGNTIYF

abundance: few
d_gene: -
j_gene: TRBJ2-7
v_gene: TRBV2
CDR3nt: TGTGCCAGCAGTCCACAGGGCTACGAGCAGTACTTC
CDR3aa: CASSPQGYEQYF

abundance: few
d_gene: TRBD1
j_gene: TRBJ1-1
v_gene: TRBV2
CDR3nt: TGTGCCAGCAGTCAACAGGGGGCGAACACTGAAGCTTTCTTT
CDR3aa: CASSQQGANTEAFF

abundance: -
d_gene: -
j_gene: TRBJ2-2
v_gene: TRBV5-4
CDR3nt: TGTGCCAGCAGCTTGGCACAGGGAAGGACCGGGGAGCTGTTTTTT
CDR3aa: CASSLAQGRTGELFF